The 20 T cell receptor beta chains below come from one sample, sequenced in a study of T cells in Graves' hyperthyroidism and ophthalmopathy. TCR beta CDR3 sequences were amplified from RNA transcripts. Carried out on the TCR CDR3, a first-round RT-PCR used the HTBI primer set. TCRdb reprocessed the multiplex PCR reads with MiXCR, giving one entry per CDR3 protein. The sample includes some 400,000 distinct CDR3 sequences, approximately 13% seen only once; the top ten take roughly 11%. Material: blood. These receptor sequences come from a woman aged 60-70 years with Graves' hyperthyroidism.

This clonotype was seen at least ten times. The rearrangement joins TRBV12-5 to TRBJ2-7, with 9 bases identical to TRBD1. CDR1 is LGHNT, CDR2 FRNRAP, per germline. V was clipped by 7 bases and J by 6 bases; unmatched bases: 13. The CDR3 is made up of 15 amino acids. The CDR3, as DNA: TGTGCTAGTGAACCGACCGGGACAGGGCTGGGCGAGCAGTACTTC. This translates into CASEPTGTGLGEQYF.

This clonotype was counted ten times or more. CDR3 amino acids: CASSLFSGGDEQFF. The CDR3 DNA is TGTGCCAGCAGTTTATTTAGCGGGGGGGATGAGCAGTTCTTC. The chain recombines TRBV27 with TRBJ2-1, with TRBD2 matching over 11 bases. V shed 1 base, J shed 8 bases, and the junction held 1 base outside the gene matches. CDR3 length: 14 amino acids. Germline V gene sequence: CDR1 MNHEY, CDR2 SMNVEV (reference sequence).

This clonotype showed up just a few times. J is TRBJ2-7 and V is TRBV7-2; maybe TRBD2 (5 bases). V lost 1 base and J lost 3, with 10 bases in between. CDR3 length equals 14 residues. Germline CDR1 and CDR2: SGHTA and FQGNSA. This CDR3 is CASSLGSGYYEQYF. The CDR3 DNA reads as TGTGCCAGCAGCTTAGGGTCGGGATACTACGAGCAGTACTTC.

The V and J genes are TRBV11-2 and TRBJ2-5; a weak D match, TRBD2 (6 bases). The CDR3 has 18 amino acids. From germline, CDR1 is SGHAT and CDR2 FQNNGV. V gave up 5 bases and J gave up 1 base, with 23 bases separating them. The CDR3 is CASSPRGGVGWGQETQYF. The DNA of the CDR3 is TGTGCCAGCAGCCCCCGGGGCGGGGTGGGATGGGGCCAAGAGACCCAGTACTTC.

The rearrangement joins TRBV20-1 to TRBJ1-2; D unresolved. Germline V gene data show CDR1 as DFQATT and CDR2 as SNEGSKA (reference sequence). Trimming left V 3 bases short and J 5 bases short, with 13 bases between. This CDR3 region has 13 residues. The CDR3 loop is CSARVGGQYGYTF. In DNA form, the CDR3 reads TGCAGTGCTAGGGTGGGCGGGCAGTATGGCTACACCTTC.

Worth noting for this clonotype: A much larger clonotype is one base distant, so this may be a read error. CDR3 DNA: TGCGGTGCTAGCGCGGTGGTCGTCTATGGCTACACCTTC. As protein: CGASAVVVYGYTF. The V gene is TRBV20-1, the J gene TRBJ1-2; D remains unclear. The CDR3 contains 13 residues. In germline, CDR1 is DFQATT, CDR2 SNEGSKA (reference sequence).

This clonotype appeared once. This chain connects TRBV20-1 to TRBJ2-7, with D perhaps matching TRBD1 (5 bases). The CDR3 length is 15 residues. Trimming cost V 1 base and J 4 bases, with 17 bases left between them. The germline V gene has CDR1 DFQATT and CDR2 SNEGSKA (reference sequence). This CDR3 is CSARVGLEPVYEQYF. The CDR3 DNA is TGCAGTGCTAGAGTGGGGCTAGAACCTGTATACGAGCAGTACTTC.

The V and J genes are TRBV6-6 and TRBJ1-5; D ambiguous. Germline V gene lookup returns CDR1 MNHNY and CDR2 SVGAGI (reference sequence). Trimming cost V 0 bases and J 5 bases, with 8 bases left between them. The CDR3 sequence is 14 residues long. The CDR3 bases are TGTGCCAGCAGTTACTCCTTTCGAGATCAGCCCCAGCATTTT. It is translated as CASSYSFRDQPQHF.

This clonotype was recorded at least ten times. The chain links TRBV3-1 to TRBJ1-4; no reliable D call. In germline, CDR1 is LGHDT, CDR2 YNNKEL (reference sequence). Trimming removed 4 bases at V and 7 bases at J, with 13 bases between. This CDR3 has 14 residues. CDR3 sequence (DNA): TGTGCCAGCAGCCCCCCTTGGGCCACTGAAAAACTGTTTTTT. Encoded protein: CASSPPWATEKLFF. Full variable domain (rest looked up from reference TRBV3-1 and TRBJ1-4): DTAVSQTPKYLVTQMGNDKSIKCEQNLGHDTMYWYKQDSKKFLKIMFSYNNKELIINETVPNRFSPKSPDKAHLNLHINSLELGDSAVYFCASSPPWATEKLFFGSGTQLSVL.

This clonotype was recorded at least ten times. This sequence joins TRBV30 and TRBJ2-2; D remains ambiguous. This CDR3 comprises 14 residues. Germline V gives CDR1 GTSNPN, CDR2 SVGIG (reference sequence). The V end was cut by 1 base, the J end by 3 bases, with 9 bases between. CDR3 sequence: CAWSGQWDTGELFF. The CDR3 DNA sequence: TGTGCCTGGAGTGGTCAGTGGGACACCGGGGAGCTGTTTTTT.

This clonotype was recorded at least ten times. This chain joins TRBV5-6 and TRBJ1-2, with TRBD1 identical over 7 bases. Germline V gene sequence: CDR1 SGHDT, CDR2 YYEEEE. J lost 8 bases, V lost 1 base, and 8 bases had no gene match. This CDR3 has 14 residues. The CDR3: CASSLKDREGGYTF. CDR3 sequence (DNA): TGTGCCAGCAGCTTGAAAGACAGGGAGGGCGGCTACACCTTC.

J is TRBJ2-7 and V is TRBV30; no firm D call. This CDR3 has 14 amino acids. The V gene lost 3 bases and the J gene lost 4 bases, with 16 bases spanning the gap. CDR1 GTSNPN and CDR2 SVGIG come from the germline V gene (reference sequence). CDR3 nucleotides: TGTGCCTGGAGCGCTATGGGTGGCGGATACGAGCAGTACTTC. Its translation is CAWSAMGGGYEQYF.

The V gene is TRBV10-3, the J gene TRBJ1-4; a possible D gene is TRBD1 (5 bases). CDR3 length: 16 amino acids. Germline CDR1 is ENHRY and CDR2 is SYGVKD. V was trimmed by 0 bases and J by 1 base, leaving 9 bases between them. The CDR3 sequence: CAISESTGVTNEKLFF. The DNA of the CDR3 is TGTGCCATCAGTGAGTCTACAGGTGTAACTAATGAAAAACTGTTTTTT.

This clonotype has ten or more counts. The CDR3 loop is CAWSVGGEQYF. The CDR3 DNA sequence: TGTGCCTGGAGTGTAGGGGGCGAGCAGTACTTC. The rearrangement links TRBV30 to TRBJ2-7; D is perhaps TRBD1 (6 bases). Trimming left V 0 bases short and J 6 bases short, with 6 bases between. This CDR3 is built from 11 residues. Germline assignment: CDR1 GTSNPN and CDR2 SVGIG (reference sequence).

This clonotype came up many times. The chain carries TRBV24-1 and TRBJ2-1; D may be TRBD1 or TRBD2 (5 bases each). Germline V gives CDR1 KGHDR, CDR2 SFDVKD. This CDR3 is built from 16 residues. The germline V and J ends were trimmed by 6 bases and 3 bases, with 17 bases remaining between them. CDR3: CATSPLRGDNYNEQFF. CDR3 DNA: TGTGCCACCAGTCCCCTTCGGGGCGATAACTACAATGAGCAGTTCTTC.

This clonotype was seen ten or more times. The chain couples TRBV18 to TRBJ2-5; 9 nucleotides line up with TRBD2. CDR3 length equals 15 residues. V was clipped by 3 bases and J by 2 bases; unmatched bases: 4. Germline CDR1 and CDR2: KGHSH and LQKENI. The CDR3 coding sequence is TGTGCCAGCTCACCCGGGACTAGCAGACAAGAGACCCAGTACTTC. It translates to CASSPGTSRQETQYF.

This clonotype was detected only a few times. The chain recombines TRBV19 with TRBJ1-5; 7 bases are shared with TRBD1. With V trimmed by 10 bases and J by 0 bases, 9 bases remained unmatched. Germline CDR1 reads LNHDA; CDR2 reads SQIVND (reference sequence). This CDR3 spans 15 amino acids. The DNA of the CDR3 is TGTGCCACCGAAAGACAGGGTTATAGCAATCAGCCCCAGCATTTT. This gives the protein CATERQGYSNQPQHF.

This clonotype was seen many times. The chain couples TRBV20-1 to TRBJ2-3, with D unclear. This CDR3 is built from 12 residues. Trimming took off 3 bases at V and 5 bases at J, with 9 bases between the two ends. CDR1 is DFQATT and CDR2 is SNEGSKA in the germline V gene (reference sequence). CDR3 sequence reads: CSARVSGDTQYF. In DNA, the CDR3 is TGCAGTGCTAGGGTTTCGGGAGATACGCAGTATTTT.

This clonotype has a count of ten or more. As DNA, the CDR3 is TGTGCCAGCAGTGTTATGGCTAGCGGGCGCTACGAGCAGTACTTC. It encodes CASSVMASGRYEQYF. The chain combines TRBV2 with TRBJ2-7, with TRBD2 identical over 8 bases. V shed 4 bases and J 3 bases; nucleotides not matched to a gene: 8. The CDR3 runs to 15 residues. Germline CDR1 reads SNHLY; CDR2 reads FYNNEI.

This clonotype was picked up a small number of times. V and J are TRBV6-1 and TRBJ2-7, with D possibly being TRBD1 (5 bases). The V gene lost 6 bases and the J gene lost 3 bases, with 18 bases spanning the gap. CDR1 and CDR2 (germline): MNHNS, SASEGT. This CDR3 has 15 residues. The CDR3 DNA sequence: TGTGCCAGCAGCCTAGGGGCGGCAGGATACTACGAGCAGTACTTC. As protein: CASSLGAAGYYEQYF.